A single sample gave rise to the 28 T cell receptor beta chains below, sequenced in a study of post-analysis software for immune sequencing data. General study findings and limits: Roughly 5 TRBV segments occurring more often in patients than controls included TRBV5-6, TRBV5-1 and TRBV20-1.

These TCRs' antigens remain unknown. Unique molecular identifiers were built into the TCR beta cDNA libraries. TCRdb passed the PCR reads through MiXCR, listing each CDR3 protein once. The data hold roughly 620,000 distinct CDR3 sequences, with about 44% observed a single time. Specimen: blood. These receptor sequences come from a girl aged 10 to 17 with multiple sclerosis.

This chain's CDR3 is CSAIQGDTQYF. The CDR3 nucleotides are TGCAGTGCTATACAGGGAGATACGCAGTATTTT. J is TRBJ2-3 and V is TRBV20-1; possibly TRBD1 for D (6 bases). This CDR3 has 11 amino acids. V lost 4 bases, J lost 5 bases, and 7 bases lay in between. Germline V CDR1 and CDR2: DFQATT, SNEGSKA (reference sequence).

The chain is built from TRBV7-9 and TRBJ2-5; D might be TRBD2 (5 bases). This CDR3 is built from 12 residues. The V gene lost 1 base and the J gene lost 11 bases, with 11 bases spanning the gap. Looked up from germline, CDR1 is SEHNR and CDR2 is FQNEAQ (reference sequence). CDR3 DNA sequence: TGTGCCAGCAGCTTAGAATTGGGCGGGCAGTACTTC. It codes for CASSLELGGQYF. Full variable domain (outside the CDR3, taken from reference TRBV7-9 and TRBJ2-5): DTGVSQNPRHKITKRGQNVTFRCDPISEHNRLYWYRQTLGQGPEFLTYFQNEAQLEKSRLLSDRFSAERPKGSFSTLEIQRTEQGDSAMYLCASSLELGGQYFGPGTRLLVL.

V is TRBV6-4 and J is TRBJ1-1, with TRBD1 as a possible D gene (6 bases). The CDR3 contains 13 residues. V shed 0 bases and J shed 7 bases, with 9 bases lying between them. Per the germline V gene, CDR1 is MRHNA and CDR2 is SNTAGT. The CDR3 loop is CASSDSTGDEAFF. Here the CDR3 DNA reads TGTGCCAGCAGTGACTCGACAGGTGATGAAGCTTTCTTT.

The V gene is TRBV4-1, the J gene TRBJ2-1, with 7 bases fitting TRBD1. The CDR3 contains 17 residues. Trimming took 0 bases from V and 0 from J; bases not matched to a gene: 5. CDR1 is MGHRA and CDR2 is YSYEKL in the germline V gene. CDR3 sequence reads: CASSQDPSGGSYNEQFF. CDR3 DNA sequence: TGCGCCAGCAGCCAAGATCCATCAGGGGGCTCCTACAATGAGCAGTTCTTC.

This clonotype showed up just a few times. In nucleotides, the CDR3 is TGCGCCAGCAGCTTCGGGGCGGCTTACAATGAGCAGTTCTTC. This encodes CASSFGAAYNEQFF. The J gene is TRBJ2-1, the V gene TRBV5-1; either TRBD1 or TRBD2 may supply D (5 bases each). The V end was cut by 2 bases, the J end by 4 bases, with 10 bases between. The CDR3 is 14 amino acids. In germline, CDR1 is SGHRS, CDR2 YFSETQ.

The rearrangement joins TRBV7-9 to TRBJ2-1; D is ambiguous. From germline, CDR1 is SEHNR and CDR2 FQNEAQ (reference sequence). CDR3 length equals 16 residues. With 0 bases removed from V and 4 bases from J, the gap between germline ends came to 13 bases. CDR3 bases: TGTGCCAGCAGCTTAGCTCCCCGCGGAAGATACAATGAGCAGTTCTTC. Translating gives CASSLAPRGRYNEQFF.

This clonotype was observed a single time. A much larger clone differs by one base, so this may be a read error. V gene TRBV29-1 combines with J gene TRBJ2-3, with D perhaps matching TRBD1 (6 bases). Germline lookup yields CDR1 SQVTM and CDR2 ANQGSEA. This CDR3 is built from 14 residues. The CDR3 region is CSVEGQGSPDMQYF. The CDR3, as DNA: TGCAGCGTTGAGGGGCAGGGGTCCCCAGATATGCAGTATTTT.

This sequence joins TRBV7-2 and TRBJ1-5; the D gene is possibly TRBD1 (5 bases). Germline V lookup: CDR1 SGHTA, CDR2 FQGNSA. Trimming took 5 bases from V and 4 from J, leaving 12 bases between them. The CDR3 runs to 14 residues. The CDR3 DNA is TGTGCCAGCAGCGCGGGACCCTATAATCAGCCCCAGCATTTT. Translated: CASSAGPYNQPQHF.

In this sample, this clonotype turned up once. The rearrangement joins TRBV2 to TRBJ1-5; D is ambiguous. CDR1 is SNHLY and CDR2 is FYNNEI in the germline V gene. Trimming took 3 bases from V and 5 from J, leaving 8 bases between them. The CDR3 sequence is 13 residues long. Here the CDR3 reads CASSEFGDQPQHF. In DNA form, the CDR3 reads TGTGCCAGCAGTGAGTTTGGGGATCAGCCCCAGCATTTT.

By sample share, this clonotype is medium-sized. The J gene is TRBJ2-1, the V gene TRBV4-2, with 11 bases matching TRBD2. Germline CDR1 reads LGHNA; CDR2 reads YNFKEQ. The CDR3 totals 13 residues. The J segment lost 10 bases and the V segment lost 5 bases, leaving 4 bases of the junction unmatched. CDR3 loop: CASSTSGRREQFF. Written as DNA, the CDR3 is TGTGCCAGCAGCACTAGCGGGAGAAGAGAGCAGTTCTTC.

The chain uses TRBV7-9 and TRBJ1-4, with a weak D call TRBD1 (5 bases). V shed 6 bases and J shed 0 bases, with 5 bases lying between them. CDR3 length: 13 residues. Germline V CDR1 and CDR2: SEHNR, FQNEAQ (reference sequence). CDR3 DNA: TGTGCCAGCAGGACAGCAACTAATGAAAAACTGTTTTTT. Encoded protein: CASRTATNEKLFF.

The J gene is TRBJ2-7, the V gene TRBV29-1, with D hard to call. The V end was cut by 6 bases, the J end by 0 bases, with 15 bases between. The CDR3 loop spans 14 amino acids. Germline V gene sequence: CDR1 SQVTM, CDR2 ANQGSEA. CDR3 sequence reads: CSVSSGLTSYEQYF. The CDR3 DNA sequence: TGCAGCGTCTCATCCGGCCTGACCTCCTACGAGCAGTACTTC.

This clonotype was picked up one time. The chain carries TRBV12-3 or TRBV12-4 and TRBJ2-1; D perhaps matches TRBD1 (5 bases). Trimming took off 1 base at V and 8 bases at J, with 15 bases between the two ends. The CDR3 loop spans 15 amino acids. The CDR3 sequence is CASSLVGRALDEQFF. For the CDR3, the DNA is TGTGCCAGCAGTTTAGTGGGCAGGGCACTGGATGAGCAGTTCTTC.

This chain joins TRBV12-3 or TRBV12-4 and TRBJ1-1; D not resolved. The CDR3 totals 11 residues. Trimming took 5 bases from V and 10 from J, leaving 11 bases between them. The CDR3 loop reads CASSGRGVAFF. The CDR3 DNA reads TGTGCCAGCAGTGGGCGCGGGGTAGCTTTCTTT.

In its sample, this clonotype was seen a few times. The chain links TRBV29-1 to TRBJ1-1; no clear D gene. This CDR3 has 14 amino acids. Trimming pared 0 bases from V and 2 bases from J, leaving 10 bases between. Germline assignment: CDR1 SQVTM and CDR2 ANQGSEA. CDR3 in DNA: TGCAGCGTTGAAGATCTTTCACTCAACACTGAAGCTTTCTTT. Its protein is CSVEDLSLNTEAFF.

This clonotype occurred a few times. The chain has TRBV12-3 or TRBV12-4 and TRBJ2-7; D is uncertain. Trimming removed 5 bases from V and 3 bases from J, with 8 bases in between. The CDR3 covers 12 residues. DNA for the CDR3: TGTGCCAGCAGTCTTTGGCTCTACGAGCAGTACTTC. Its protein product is CASSLWLYEQYF.

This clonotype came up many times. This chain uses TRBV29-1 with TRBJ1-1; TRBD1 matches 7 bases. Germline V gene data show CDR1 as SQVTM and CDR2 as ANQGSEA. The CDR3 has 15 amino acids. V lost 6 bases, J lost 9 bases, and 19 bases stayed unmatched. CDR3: CSVSPHLDRDSQAFF. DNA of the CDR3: TGCAGCGTCTCCCCCCACCTCGACAGGGATTCTCAAGCTTTCTTT.

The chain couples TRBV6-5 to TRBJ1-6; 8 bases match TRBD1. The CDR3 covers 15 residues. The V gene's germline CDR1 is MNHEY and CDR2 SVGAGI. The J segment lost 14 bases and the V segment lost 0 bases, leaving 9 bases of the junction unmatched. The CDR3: CASSYSGQGHLTLHF. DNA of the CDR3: TGTGCCAGCAGTTACTCAGGACAGGGACATCTGACCCTCCACTTT.

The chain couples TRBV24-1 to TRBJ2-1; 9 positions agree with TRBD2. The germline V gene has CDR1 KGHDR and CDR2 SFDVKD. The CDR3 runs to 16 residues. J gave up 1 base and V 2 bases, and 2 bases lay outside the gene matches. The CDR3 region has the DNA TGTGCCACCAGTGATTCAACTAGCGGGTCCTACAATGAGCAGTTCTTC. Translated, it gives CATSDSTSGSYNEQFF.

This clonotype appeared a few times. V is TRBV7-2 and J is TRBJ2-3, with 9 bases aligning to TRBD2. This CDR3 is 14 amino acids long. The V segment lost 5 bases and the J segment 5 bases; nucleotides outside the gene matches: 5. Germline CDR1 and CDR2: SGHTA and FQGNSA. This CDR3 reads CASSPLAGIDTQYF. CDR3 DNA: TGTGCCAGCAGCCCCCTAGCGGGGATAGATACGCAGTATTTT.

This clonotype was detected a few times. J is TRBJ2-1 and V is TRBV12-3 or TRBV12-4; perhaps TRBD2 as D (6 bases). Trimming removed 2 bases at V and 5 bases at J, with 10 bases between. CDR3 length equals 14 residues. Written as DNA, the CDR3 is TGTGCCAGCAGTTTATGGATAGCGGACAATGAGCAGTTCTTC. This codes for CASSLWIADNEQFF.

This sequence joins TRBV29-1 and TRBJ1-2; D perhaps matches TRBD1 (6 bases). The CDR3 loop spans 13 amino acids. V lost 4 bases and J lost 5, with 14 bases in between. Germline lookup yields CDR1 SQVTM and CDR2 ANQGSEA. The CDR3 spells CSVAQGTSYGYTF. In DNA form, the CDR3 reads TGCAGCGTTGCCCAGGGGACCTCTTATGGCTACACCTTC.

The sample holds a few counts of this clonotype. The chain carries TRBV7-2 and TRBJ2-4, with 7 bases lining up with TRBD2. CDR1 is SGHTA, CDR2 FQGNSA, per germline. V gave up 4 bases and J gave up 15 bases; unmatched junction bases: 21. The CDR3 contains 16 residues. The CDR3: CASSSLSGASGPRPYF. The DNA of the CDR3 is TGTGCCAGCAGCTCCCTAAGCGGCGCTAGCGGCCCTCGTCCGTACTTC.

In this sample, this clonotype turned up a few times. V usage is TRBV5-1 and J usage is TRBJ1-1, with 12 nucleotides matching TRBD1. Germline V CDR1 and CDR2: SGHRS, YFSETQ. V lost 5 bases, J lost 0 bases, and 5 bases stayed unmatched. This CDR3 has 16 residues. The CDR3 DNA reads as TGCGCCAGCAGGATGGGACAGGGGGCCTTGAACACTGAAGCTTTCTTT. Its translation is CASRMGQGALNTEAFF.

CDR3 in amino acids: CASSARQGTDTQYF. The CDR3 coding sequence is TGTGCCAGCAGTGCCCGACAGGGCACAGATACGCAGTATTTT. This chain joins TRBV6-1 and TRBJ2-3; tentative D call: TRBD1 (6 bases). From germline, CDR1 is MNHNS and CDR2 SASEGT. The CDR3 contains 14 residues. Trimming took 4 bases from V and 1 from J, leaving 9 bases between them.

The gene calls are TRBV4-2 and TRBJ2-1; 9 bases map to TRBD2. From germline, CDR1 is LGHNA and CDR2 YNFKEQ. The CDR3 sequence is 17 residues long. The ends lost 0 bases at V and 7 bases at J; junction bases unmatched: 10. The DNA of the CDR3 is TGTGCCAGCAGCCAAGATATGGGAGCGGGGGGCGGGAATGAGCAGTTCTTC. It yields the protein CASSQDMGAGGGNEQFF.

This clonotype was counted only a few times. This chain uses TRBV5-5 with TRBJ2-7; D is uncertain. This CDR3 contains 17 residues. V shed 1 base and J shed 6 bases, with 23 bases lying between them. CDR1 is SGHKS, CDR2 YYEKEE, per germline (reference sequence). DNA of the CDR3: TGTGCCAGCAGCTTGAGCGCGGCTAGAGGCCGGGCGTTCGAGCAGTACTTC. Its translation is CASSLSAARGRAFEQYF.

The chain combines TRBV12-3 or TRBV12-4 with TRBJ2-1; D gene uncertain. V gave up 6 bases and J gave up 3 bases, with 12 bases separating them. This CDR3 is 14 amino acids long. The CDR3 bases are TGTGCCAGCAGAGGACCAGGCGGCTACAATGAGCAGTTCTTC. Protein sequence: CASRGPGGYNEQFF.